The clone carrying this T cell receptor (beta chain) was seen a handful of times. The antigen remains unidentified. This sample is drawn from a study of cytomegalovirus exposure and HLA in healthy donors. Across the whole study: Unique TCRs from HLA-typed donors, roughly 89 million of them, were held in an early data release. The study placed approximately 80% of its approximately 400 genotyped donors in the Caucasian-associated ancestry cluster.

The PCR had 60 Vbeta and 13 Jbeta primers. Repertoires were generated with immunoSEQ multiplex PCR, while TCRdb's copy carries only in-frame clones and drops some. The data hold approximately 91,000 clones, with 55% to 65% observed a single time. CDR1 is SEHNR, CDR2 FQNEAQ, per germline (reference sequence). V lost 3 bases and J lost 1, with 9 bases in between. This CDR3 region has 14 residues. Study observations and caveats: The majority of CMV-associated TCR beta chains were reported as apparently HLA-restricted in a later analysis.

The TCR originated in a human donor in good health. The rearrangement joins TRBV7-9 to TRBJ1-1, with a weak D call TRBD1 (5 bases). The specimen was PBMCs. In DNA form, the CDR3 reads TGTGCCAGCAGCTTCGGGGGTGCGAACACTGAAGCTTTCTTT. Translating gives CASSFGGANTEAFF.